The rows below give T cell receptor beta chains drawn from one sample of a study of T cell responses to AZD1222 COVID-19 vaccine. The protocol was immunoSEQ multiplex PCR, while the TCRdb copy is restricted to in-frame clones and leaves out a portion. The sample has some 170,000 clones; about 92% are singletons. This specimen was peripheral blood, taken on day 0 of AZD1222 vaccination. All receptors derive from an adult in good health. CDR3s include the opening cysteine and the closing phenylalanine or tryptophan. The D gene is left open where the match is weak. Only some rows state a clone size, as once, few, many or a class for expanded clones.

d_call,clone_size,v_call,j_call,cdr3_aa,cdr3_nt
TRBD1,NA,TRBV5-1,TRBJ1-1,CASSSRDRGTEAFF,TGCGCCAGCAGCTCCCGGGACAGGGGCACTGAAGCTTTCTTT
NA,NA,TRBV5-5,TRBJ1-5,CASSPRPGGVGPQHF,TGTGCCAGCAGCCCCCGACCGGGAGGAGTGGGGCCCCAGCATTTT
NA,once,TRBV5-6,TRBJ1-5,CASSLAGGSWEPQHF,TGTGCCAGCAGCTTGGCCGGGGGGAGCTGGGAGCCCCAGCATTTT
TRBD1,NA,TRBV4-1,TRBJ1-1,CASSPTPGQGISEAFF,TGCGCCAGCAGCCCCACCCCGGGACAGGGGATATCTGAAGCTTTCTTT
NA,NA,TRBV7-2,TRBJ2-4,CASSGTVAKNIQYF,TGTGCCAGCAGCGGCACAGTAGCCAAAAACATTCAGTACTTC
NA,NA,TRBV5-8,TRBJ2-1,CASSLGRGDDNEQFF,TGTGCCAGCAGCTTAGGCAGGGGGGATGACAATGAGCAGTTCTTC
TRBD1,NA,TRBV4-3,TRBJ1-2,CASSHRGGRDGYTF,TGCGCCAGCAGCCATAGAGGGGGCAGAGATGGCTACACCTTC
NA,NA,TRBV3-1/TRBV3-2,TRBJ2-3,CASSQAGPNTQYF,TGTGCCAGCAGCCAAGCAGGGCCAAATACGCAGTATTTT
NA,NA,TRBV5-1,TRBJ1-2,CASSLVPAGNYGYTF,TGCGCCAGCAGCTTGGTTCCGGCAGGGAACTATGGCTACACCTTC
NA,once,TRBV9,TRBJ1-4,CASRLKGGDEKLFF,TGTGCCAGCAGACTAAAAGGGGGGGATGAAAAACTGTTTTTT
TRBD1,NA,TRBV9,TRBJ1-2,CASSPGGRGTDYGYTF,TGTGCCAGCAGCCCAGGGGGGCGGGGGACAGACTATGGCTACACCTTC
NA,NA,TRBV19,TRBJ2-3,CASSSTADTQYF,TGTGCCAGTAGTTCGACAGCAGATACGCAGTATTTT
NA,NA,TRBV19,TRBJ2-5,CASGTGGVWETQYF,TGTGCCAGTGGGACCGGTGGTGTGTGGGAGACCCAGTACTTC
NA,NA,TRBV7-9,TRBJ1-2,CASSLGTHSSQHDYGYTF,TGTGCCAGCAGCTTAGGGACGCACTCCTCACAGCATGACTATGGCTACACCTTC
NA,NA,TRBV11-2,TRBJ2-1,CASERGDEQFF,TGTGCCAGCGAAAGGGGCGATGAGCAGTTCTTC
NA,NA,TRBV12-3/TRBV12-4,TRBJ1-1,CASSLGVTTEAFF,TGTGCCAGCAGTTTGGGGGTGACCACTGAAGCTTTCTTT
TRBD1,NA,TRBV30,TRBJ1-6,CAWSEAAGGESYNSPLHF,TGTGCCTGGAGTGAAGCTGCAGGGGGCGAATCCTATAATTCACCCCTCCACTTT
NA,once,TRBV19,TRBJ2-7,CASSTAGTTAYEQYF,TGTGCCAGTAGTACCGCCGGAACGACCGCCTACGAGCAGTACTTC
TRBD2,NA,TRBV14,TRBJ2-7,CASSQERGGYEQYF,TGTGCCAGCAGCCAAGAGCGGGGGGGATACGAGCAGTACTTC
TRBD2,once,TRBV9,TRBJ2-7,CASSTGLAATYEQYF,TGTGCCAGCAGCACCGGACTAGCGGCAACCTACGAGCAGTACTTC
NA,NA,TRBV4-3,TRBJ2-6,CASSTTPGLTGANVLTF,TGCGCCAGCAGCACTACCCCGGGGCTTACTGGGGCCAACGTCCTGACTTTC
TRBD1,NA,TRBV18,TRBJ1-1,CASSPSMTGGTEAFF,TGTGCCAGCTCTCCAAGTATGACAGGGGGGACTGAAGCTTTCTTT
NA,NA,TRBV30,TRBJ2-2,CAWSFRDSGELFF,TGTGCCTGGAGTTTCAGGGATTCCGGGGAGCTGTTTTTT
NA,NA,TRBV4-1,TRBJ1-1,CASSQVFNGEAFF,TGCGCCAGCAGCCAAGTATTCAACGGTGAAGCTTTCTTT
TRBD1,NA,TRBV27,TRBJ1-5,CASSLSGQGNQPQHF,TGTGCCAGCAGTTTATCGGGACAGGGTAATCAGCCCCAGCATTTT
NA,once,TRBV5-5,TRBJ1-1,CASSWGQNTEAFF,TGTGCCAGCAGCTGGGGTCAAAACACTGAAGCTTTCTTT
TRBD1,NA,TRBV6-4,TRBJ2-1,CASSETSGTGGGNEQFF,TGTGCCAGCAGTGAAACGTCCGGGACAGGGGGAGGCAATGAGCAGTTCTTC
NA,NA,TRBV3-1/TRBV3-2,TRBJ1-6,CASSQANSPLHF,TGTGCCAGCAGCCAAGCGAATTCACCCCTCCACTTT
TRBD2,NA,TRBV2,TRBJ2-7,CASTSSGLAGGEQYF,TGTGCCAGCACCTCATCGGGACTAGCGGGGGGCGAGCAGTACTTC